This T cell receptor (beta chain) was retrieved from a study of shared T cell receptors in the human thymus. Sequenced by immunoSEQ multiplex PCR; TCRdb stores in-frame clones only, minus some. The table shows hundreds of thousands of clones, with over 90% occurring only once. Deletions cut 3 bases from V and 2 bases from J, with 17 bases between. CDR1 is KGHSH and CDR2 is LQKENI in the germline V gene. CDR3 length: 16 amino acids. The TCR was taken from a human donor. The specimen was thymocytes. The chain joins TRBV18 to TRBJ2-7; no clear D. CDR3 nucleotide sequence: TGTGCCAGCTCACCGAGCTCGAAGGGTTCCCCCTACGAGCAGTACTTC. This sequence encodes CASSPSSKGSPYEQYF.